This T cell receptor beta chain appears in the sequencing data of a study of human T cells and chemical hapten exposure. Only a few counts were recorded for this clonotype. MiXCR, run by TCRdb on the RACE reads, gives a single entry per CDR3 protein. The sample consists of 65,000 to 95,000 distinct CDR3 sequences, about 9.2% of them appearing once. Stated time point: healthy volunteer bleed at 6 weeks. Unfractionated whole blood served as the source for total RNA extraction. This CDR3 has 18 residues. Unmatched junction bases numbered 14, after V lost 1 base and J lost 5 bases. Sequences were obtained from whole blood. The sequence was obtained from a female donor in good health. Some clones in this sample may be carry-over from other donors' samples. The J gene is TRBJ1-5, the V gene TRBV12-3 or TRBV12-4; 7 nucleotides agree with TRBD1. CDR3 amino acids: CASSLGDSLGRVDQPQHF. DNA for the CDR3: TGTGCCAGCAGTTTAGGGGACAGTCTTGGTAGGGTAGATCAGCCCCAGCATTTT.